This is a list of T cell receptor beta chains from one sample in a study of yellow fever vaccine responses in identical twins. TCRdb ran MiXCR on the RT-PCR reads and lists one entry per CDR3 protein. The sample contains 2,000 to 2,500 distinct CDR3 sequences, over 70% of which appear only once. The sample in question was T cells from blood (PBMCs), unsorted or a sorted subset (not recorded which), obtained before or after yellow fever vaccination (not recorded which). These receptor sequences come from a woman aged 18-29 years who received the yellow fever vaccine. The CDR3 runs from the conserved cysteine through the conserved F or W. The order of the fields is V gene, D gene, J gene, clone size, CDR3 DNA, CDR3 protein. D genes are given only for firm matches. Size is stated for part of the rows, as once, few or many counts, or as a class when the clone is expanded.

>TRBV11-1|TRBD1|TRBJ1-5|.
TGTGCCAGCAGTTTCGGACAGGGGAGGGATCAGCCCCAGCATTTT
CASSFGQGRDQPQHF
>TRBV18|.|TRBJ2-2|.
TGTGCCAGCTCACGGGGGACAACGAACACCGGGGAGCTGTTTTTT
CASSRGTTNTGELFF
>TRBV18|.|TRBJ2-7|.
TGTGCCAGCTCACCACGTGGGGGAGTATACTACGAGCAGTACTTC
CASSPRGGVYYEQYF
>TRBV18|.|TRBJ2-5|once
TGTGCCAGCTCGCGTCAAGAGACCCAGTACTTC
CASSRQETQYF
>TRBV29-1|.|TRBJ1-2|.
TGCAGCGTTCCAGGACCAACTTTATATGGCTACACCTTC
CSVPGPTLYGYTF
>TRBV11-1|.|TRBJ2-5|.
TGTGCCAGCAGCGGGGTGGGAGAGACCCAGTACTTC
CASSGVGETQYF
>TRBV11-1|TRBD1|TRBJ1-6|.
TGTGCCAGCAGCCGCTCCGGGACAGGGATTTCACCCCTCCACTTT
CASSRSGTGISPLHF
>TRBV6-4|.|TRBJ1-1|.
TGTGCCAGCAGTGACTGGGCAGGTGAAGCTTTCTTT
CASSDWAGEAFF
>TRBV9|.|TRBJ2-5|.
TGTGCCAGCAGCGTCGCCCCGGGGCCAGAGACCCAGTACTTC
CASSVAPGPETQYF
>TRBV20-1|.|TRBJ2-1|.
TGCAGTGCTAGAGATTTATCGGCAAGAGCCTACAATGAGCAGTTCTTC
CSARDLSARAYNEQFF
>TRBV5-1|.|TRBJ1-1|.
TGCGCCAGCAGCCTCCGGGGGCCGGGCACTGAAGCTTTCTTT
CASSLRGPGTEAFF
>TRBV7-6|.|TRBJ1-1|.
TGTGCCAGCAGCTTAGCGCCAGGGAACACTGAAGCTTTCTTT
CASSLAPGNTEAFF
>TRBV24-1|.|TRBJ2-1|.
TGTGCCACCAGTGACTCCATAGCGGCGTGGTTCTTC
CATSDSIAAWFF
>TRBV11-1|.|TRBJ2-1|.
TGTGCCAGCAGCTTAGATTCCAAAGACAATGAGCAGTTCTTC
CASSLDSKDNEQFF
>TRBV6-5|.|TRBJ2-5|few
TGTGCCAGCAGTTACGGCGGGACAACCCTCCAAGAGACCCAGTACTTC
CASSYGGTTLQETQYF
>TRBV12-5|.|TRBJ1-3|.
TGTGCTAGTGGTTTGGCAGATGCTAGAAACACCATATATTTT
CASGLADARNTIYF
>TRBV5-1|.|TRBJ2-1|.
TGCGCCAGCAGCATCACTACTACGAGCTCCTACAATGAGCAGTTCTTC
CASSITTTSSYNEQFF
>TRBV10-3|TRBD1|TRBJ1-2|few
TGTGCCATCAGTGAGGGGATGACAGGGAAATCAGGCTACACCTTC
CAISEGMTGKSGYTF
>TRBV24-1|TRBD2|TRBJ2-1|.
TGTGCCACCAGTGAATCCGGGACTAGCGTGGGCAATGAGCAGTTCTTC
CATSESGTSVGNEQFF
>TRBV11-2|TRBD1|TRBJ1-5|.
TGTGCCAGCAGCTTAGGGGAGGGGGCGGGTCAGCCCCAGCATTTT
CASSLGEGAGQPQHF
>TRBV5-4|.|TRBJ2-3|.
TGTGCCAGCAGCTTGATTGGGGGAGAGGGCACAGATACGCAGTATTTT
CASSLIGGEGTDTQYF
>TRBV20-1|.|TRBJ1-2|.
TGCAGTGCTTCCGATGGCTACACCTTC
CSASDGYTF
>TRBV10-3|TRBD2|TRBJ2-1|.
TGTGCCACCACTTTAGCGGGGGTCTACAATGAGCAGTTCTTC
CATTLAGVYNEQFF
>TRBV9|.|TRBJ2-3|.
TGTGCCAGCAGCCTCACCTCTCGAAGCACAGATACGCAGTATTTT
CASSLTSRSTDTQYF
>TRBV20-1|TRBD2|TRBJ2-3|.
TGCAGTGCCCCGGCGGGGACTAGCGAGGCAGATACGCAGTATTTT
CSAPAGTSEADTQYF
>TRBV5-1|.|TRBJ2-3|.
TGCGCCAGCAGCCCAGGGAGTTCAGATACGCAGTATTTT
CASSPGSSDTQYF
>TRBV10-3|.|TRBJ1-2|.
TGTGCCATCAGTGAGGCGAACAGTAACTATGGCTACACCTTC
CAISEANSNYGYTF
>TRBV20-1|.|TRBJ1-1|.
TGCAGTGCTAGAATTGGGTTTGAAGCTTTCTTT
CSARIGFEAFF
>TRBV29-1|.|TRBJ2-1|.
TGCAGCGCGGACGGGACCGATAATGAGCAGTTCTTC
CSADGTDNEQFF
>TRBV2|.|TRBJ2-1|.
TGTGCCAGCAGTGAAAATGAGCAGTTCTTC
CASSENEQFF
>TRBV12-3/TRBV12-4|TRBD2|TRBJ2-1|.
TGTGCCAGCAGATCGACTAGCGGGGCAAGCTCCTACAATGAGCAGTTCTTC
CASRSTSGASSYNEQFF
>TRBV20-1|.|TRBJ1-6|.
TGCAGTGCTACCAACAGGGCCTACGATTCACCCCTCCACTTT
CSATNRAYDSPLHF
>TRBV29-1|TRBD1|TRBJ2-3|few
TGCAGCGTTGATCCGGACAGGCCTATTACAGATACGCAGTATTTT
CSVDPDRPITDTQYF
>TRBV19|TRBD1|TRBJ2-1|.
TGTGCCAGTAGTACCATACAGGGGTTCTCCTACAATGAGCAGTTCTTC
CASSTIQGFSYNEQFF
>TRBV15|.|TRBJ1-5|.
TGTGCCACCAGCAGAGATGCAGGGGAATGGGATCAGCCCCAGCATTTT
CATSRDAGEWDQPQHF
>TRBV19|.|TRBJ1-5|.
TGTGCCAGTAGTATGCAGGGTGGGCAGCCCCAGCATTTT
CASSMQGGQPQHF
>TRBV28|.|TRBJ2-3|.
TGTGCCAGCAGTTTAGGAATCCCAGATACGCAGTATTTT
CASSLGIPDTQYF